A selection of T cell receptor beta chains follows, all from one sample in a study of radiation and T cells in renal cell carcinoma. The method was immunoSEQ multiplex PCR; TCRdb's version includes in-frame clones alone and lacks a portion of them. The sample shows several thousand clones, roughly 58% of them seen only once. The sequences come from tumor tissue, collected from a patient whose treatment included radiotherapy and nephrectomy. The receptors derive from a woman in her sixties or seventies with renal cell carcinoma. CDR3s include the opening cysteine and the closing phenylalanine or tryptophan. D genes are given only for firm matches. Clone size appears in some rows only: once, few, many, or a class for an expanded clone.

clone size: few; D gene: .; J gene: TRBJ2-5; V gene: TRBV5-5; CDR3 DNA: TGTGCCAGCAGCTTGGGGGCTCTTGGCAGAGAGACCCAGTACTTC; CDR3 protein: CASSLGALGRETQYF
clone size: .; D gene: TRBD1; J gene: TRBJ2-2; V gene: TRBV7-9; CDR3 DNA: TGTGCCAGGGGACAGGGACGGCCCGGGGAGCTGTTTTTT; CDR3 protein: CARGQGRPGELFF
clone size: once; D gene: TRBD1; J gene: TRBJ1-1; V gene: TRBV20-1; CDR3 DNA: TGCAGTGCTACCTGGACAGGGAAAGCTTTCTTT; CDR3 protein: CSATWTGKAFF
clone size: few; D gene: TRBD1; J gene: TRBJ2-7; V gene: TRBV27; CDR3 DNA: TGTGCCAGCAGTCCCACAATGGTTCGGGCAGGGGGCCTCGAGCAGTACTTC; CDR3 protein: CASSPTMVRAGGLEQYF
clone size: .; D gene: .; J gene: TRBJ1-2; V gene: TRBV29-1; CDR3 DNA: TGCAGCGTTGATTCGGGGGCGGCGAACTATGGCTACACCTTC; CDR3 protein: CSVDSGAANYGYTF
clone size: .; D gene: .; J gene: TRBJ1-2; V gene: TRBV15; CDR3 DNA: TGTGCCACCAGCAGAGACGATTCCGGGTTTGGCTACACCTTC; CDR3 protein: CATSRDDSGFGYTF
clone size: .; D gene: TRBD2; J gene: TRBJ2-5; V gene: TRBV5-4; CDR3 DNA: TGTGCCAGCAGCTTGACTAGCGGTCAAGAGACCCAGTACTTC; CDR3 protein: CASSLTSGQETQYF
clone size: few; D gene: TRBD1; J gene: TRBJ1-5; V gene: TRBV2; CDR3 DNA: TGTGCCAGCAGATTTGAGGGACAGCAGCCCCAGCATTTT; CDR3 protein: CASRFEGQQPQHF
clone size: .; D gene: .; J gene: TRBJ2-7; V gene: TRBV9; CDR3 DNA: TGTGCCAGCAGCCCAGCTCCATTAACAGGGTACGAGCAGTACTTC; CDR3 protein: CASSPAPLTGYEQYF
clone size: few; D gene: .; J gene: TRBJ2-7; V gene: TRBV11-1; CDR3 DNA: TGTGCCAGCAGCTTAGCGTCGGGGTCCTACGAGCAGTACTTC; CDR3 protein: CASSLASGSYEQYF
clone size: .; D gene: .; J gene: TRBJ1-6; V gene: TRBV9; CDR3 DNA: TGTGCCAGCAGCGTAGGAGGAGGGGTGGCTTCACCCCTCCACTTT; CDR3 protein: CASSVGGGVASPLHF
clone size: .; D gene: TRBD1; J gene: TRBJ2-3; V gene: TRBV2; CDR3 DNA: TGTGCCAGCAAGGGGGCAGGGCATAATACGCAGTATTTT; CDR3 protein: CASKGAGHNTQYF
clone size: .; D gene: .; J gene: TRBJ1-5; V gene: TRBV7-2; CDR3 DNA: TGTGCCAGCAGCATCCCGGGGAATCAGCCCCAGCATTTT; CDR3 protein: CASSIPGNQPQHF
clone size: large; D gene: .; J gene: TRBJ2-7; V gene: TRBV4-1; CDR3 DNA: TGCGCCAGCAGCCCTATGTCGGGGGGCCGAACCTACGAGCAGTACTTC; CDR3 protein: CASSPMSGGRTYEQYF
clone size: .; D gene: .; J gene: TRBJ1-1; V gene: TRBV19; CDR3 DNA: TGTGCCAGTAGAAGGGGCACAAGGAACACTGAAGCTTTCTTT; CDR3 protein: CASRRGTRNTEAFF
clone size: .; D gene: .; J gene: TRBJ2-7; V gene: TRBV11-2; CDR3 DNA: TGTGCCAGCAGTCCCTCGCTCGATGGCTACGAGCAGTACTTC; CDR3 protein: CASSPSLDGYEQYF
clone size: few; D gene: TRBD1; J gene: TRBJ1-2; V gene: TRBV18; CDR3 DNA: TGTGCCAGCTCTCCCCGGGACAGGGCTGACAGGGGAGATGGCTACACCTTC; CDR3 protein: CASSPRDRADRGDGYTF
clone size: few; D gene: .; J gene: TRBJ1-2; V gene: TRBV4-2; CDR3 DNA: TGTGCCAGCAGCCAAGTAGATGCAGGACTTGGGGGCTACACCTTC; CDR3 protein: CASSQVDAGLGGYTF
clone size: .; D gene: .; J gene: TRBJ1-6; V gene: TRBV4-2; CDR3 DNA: TGTGCCAGCGCCGGCTTCTTGGAGGGCCGGGCACCCCTCCACTTT; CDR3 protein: CASAGFLEGRAPLHF
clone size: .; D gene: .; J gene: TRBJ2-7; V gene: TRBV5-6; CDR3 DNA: TGTGCCAGCAGCTTTGGTGAATCCGGCGAGCAGTACTTC; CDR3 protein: CASSFGESGEQYF
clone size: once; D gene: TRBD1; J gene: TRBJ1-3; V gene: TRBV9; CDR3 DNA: TGTGCCAGCAGCGTTGGGACAGAAGGCACCATATATTTT; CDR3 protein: CASSVGTEGTIYF
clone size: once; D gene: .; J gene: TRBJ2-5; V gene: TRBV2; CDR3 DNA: TGTGCCAGCAGTGTCGGCCAGGGTAGAAAGACCCAGTACTTC; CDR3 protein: CASSVGQGRKTQYF
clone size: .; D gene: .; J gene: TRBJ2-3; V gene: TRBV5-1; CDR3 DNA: TGCGCCACTAGGACGGGGGCAGATACGCAGTATTTT; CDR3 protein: CATRTGADTQYF
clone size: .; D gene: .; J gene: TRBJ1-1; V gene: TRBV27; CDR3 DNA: TGTGCCAGCAGTCCTCGGACGGGGAACACTGAAGCTTTCTTT; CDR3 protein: CASSPRTGNTEAFF
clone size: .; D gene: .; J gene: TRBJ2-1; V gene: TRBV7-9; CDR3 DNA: TGTGCCAGCGGGGCCGAGGGTACTTACAATGAGCAGTTCTTC; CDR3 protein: CASGAEGTYNEQFF
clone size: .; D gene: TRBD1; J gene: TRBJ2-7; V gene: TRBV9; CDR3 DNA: TGTGCCAGCAGCGCACCGGACAGGGGAAGCTACGAGCAGTACTTC; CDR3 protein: CASSAPDRGSYEQYF
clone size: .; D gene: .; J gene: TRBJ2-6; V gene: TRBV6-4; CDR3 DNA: TGTGCCAGCAGTGAGAGGGGGGATGGGGCCAACGTCCTGACTTTC; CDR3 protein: CASSERGDGANVLTF
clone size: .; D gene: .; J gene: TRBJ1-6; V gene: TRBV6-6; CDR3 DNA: TGTGCCGCTCAGGAGAATAATTCACCCCTCCACTTT; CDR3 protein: CAAQENNSPLHF
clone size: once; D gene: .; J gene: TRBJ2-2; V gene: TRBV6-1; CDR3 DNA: TGTGCCAGCTCCACACTTCGAGTGACCGGGGAGCTGTTTTTT; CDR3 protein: CASSTLRVTGELFF
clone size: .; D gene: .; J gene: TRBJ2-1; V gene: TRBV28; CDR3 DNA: TGTGCCAGCAGTTTATTGAGGGGGGGTTACAATGAGCAGTTCTTC; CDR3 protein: CASSLLRGGYNEQFF
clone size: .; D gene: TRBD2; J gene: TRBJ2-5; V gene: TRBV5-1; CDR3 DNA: TGCGCCAGCAGCTTTGGACTAGGGGATGAGACCCAGTACTTC; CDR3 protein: CASSFGLGDETQYF
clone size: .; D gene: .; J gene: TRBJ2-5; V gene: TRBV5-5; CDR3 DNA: TGTGCCAGCAGCTTGAGGGGGGGCGAGACCCAGTACTTC; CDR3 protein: CASSLRGGETQYF
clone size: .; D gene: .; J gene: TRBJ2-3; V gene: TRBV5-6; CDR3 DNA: TGTGCCAGCAGCTTATCTAGATCAGATACGCAGTATTTT; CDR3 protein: CASSLSRSDTQYF
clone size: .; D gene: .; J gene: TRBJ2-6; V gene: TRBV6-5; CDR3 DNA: TGTGCCAGCAGGAGGGTGGCTGGGGCCAACGTCCTGACTTTC; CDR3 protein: CASRRVAGANVLTF
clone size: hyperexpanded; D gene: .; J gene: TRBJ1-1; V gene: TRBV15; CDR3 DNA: TGTGCCACCAGCAGAGATGTTCCAGCTAGGAATACTGAAGCTTTCTTT; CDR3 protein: CATSRDVPARNTEAFF
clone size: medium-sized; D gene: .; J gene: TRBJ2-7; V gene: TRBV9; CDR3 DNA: TGTGCCAGCAGCGGGTCCCTGGGCTACGAGCAGTACTTC; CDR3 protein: CASSGSLGYEQYF
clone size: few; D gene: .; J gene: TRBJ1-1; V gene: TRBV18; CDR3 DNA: TGTGCCAGCTCACCAACCGAGTGGGTTGACACTGAAGCTTTCTTT; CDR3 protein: CASSPTEWVDTEAFF
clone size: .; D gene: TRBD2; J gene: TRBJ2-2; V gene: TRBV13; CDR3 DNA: TGTGCCAGCAGCCCGTGGACTAGCGGGTGGTATACCGGGGAGCTGTTTTTT; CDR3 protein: CASSPWTSGWYTGELFF
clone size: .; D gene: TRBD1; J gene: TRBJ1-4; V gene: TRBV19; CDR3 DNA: TGTGCCAGCACCCGACAGGGCTATCCAACTAATGAAAAACTGTTTTTT; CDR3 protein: CASTRQGYPTNEKLFF